Below, 14 T cell receptor beta chains from the same sample are listed, as sequenced in a study of T cell changes during pregnancy in multiple sclerosis. The protocol was immunoSEQ multiplex PCR, while the TCRdb copy is restricted to in-frame clones and leaves out a portion. The sample carries 20,000 to 25,000 clones, approximately 86% recorded once. The sequencing here drew on CD8+ T cells from peripheral blood mononuclear cells, taken in the first trimester of pregnancy. These receptors originate from a female donor in good health, enrolled as a control in a pregnancy study.

The chain combines TRBV19 with TRBJ1-2; 7 nucleotides match TRBD1. There are 14 residues in the CDR3. Germline V gives CDR1 LNHDA, CDR2 SQIVND (reference sequence). Trimming cost V 7 bases and J 4 bases; bases outside gene matches: 9. CDR3 amino acids: CASTPPGGAYGYTF. In DNA, the CDR3 is TGTGCCAGTACCCCTCCAGGGGGAGCCTATGGCTACACCTTC.

The chain employs TRBV13 and TRBJ2-7; D gene ambiguous. Germline values: CDR1 PRHDT, CDR2 FYEKMQ (reference sequence). This CDR3 has 12 residues. Deletions cut 2 bases from V and 1 base from J, with 3 bases between. CDR3 in amino acids: CASSLSSYEQYF. The CDR3 DNA reads as TGTGCCAGCAGCTTATCTTCCTACGAGCAGTACTTC.

This clone was seen only once. The J gene is TRBJ1-3, the V gene TRBV9; 8 bases map to TRBD1. CDR1 is SGDLS and CDR2 is YYNGEE in the germline V gene. V shed 3 bases and J 4 bases; nucleotides not matched to a gene: 6. The CDR3 contains 15 residues. CDR3 coding DNA: TGTGCCAGCAGCGCCGACAGGGGAACGGGAAACACCATATATTTT. Translation: CASSADRGTGNTIYF.

The chain has TRBV11-2 and TRBJ2-1; 9 positions match TRBD2. The CDR3 extends over 19 amino acids. The V gene's germline CDR1 is SGHAT and CDR2 FQNNGV. The J segment lost 4 bases and the V segment lost 1 base, leaving 14 bases of the junction unmatched. The CDR3 DNA reads as TGTGCCAGCAGCTTAGGTGTGTTAGCGGGGGTGGGTCCGTACAATGAGCAGTTCTTC. Residues: CASSLGVLAGVGPYNEQFF.

The chain carries TRBV5-6 and TRBJ1-3; D is undetermined. V was pared by 0 bases and J by 1 base, with 5 bases between. Germline values: CDR1 SGHDT, CDR2 YYEEEE. The CDR3 sequence is 14 residues long. Here the CDR3 reads CASSLVQSGNTIYF. CDR3 sequence (DNA): TGTGCCAGCAGCTTGGTGCAGTCTGGAAACACCATATATTTT.

This clone was seen a handful of times. The CDR3 reads CASRQGLASAYEQYF. CDR3 DNA sequence: TGTGCCAGCAGACAGGGACTAGCGAGCGCTTACGAGCAGTACTTC. The chain carries TRBV28 and TRBJ2-7; 10 bases agree with TRBD2. J was trimmed by 4 bases and V by 6 bases; bases with no gene match: 9. The CDR3 is 15 amino acids. Germline CDR1 MDHEN, CDR2 SYDVKM.

J is TRBJ1-6 and V is TRBV5-6; possibly TRBD1 for D (5 bases). Germline V gene lookup returns CDR1 SGHDT and CDR2 YYEEEE. The CDR3 consists of 15 residues. The ends were cut back, 4 bases at V and 9 bases at J, with 17 bases in the middle. The CDR3 DNA is TGTGCCAGCAGCCTCGGATCGGGGGGTTCTTCACCCCTCCACTTT. Translated: CASSLGSGGSSPLHF.

This clone was seen more than once but under ten times. The J gene is TRBJ2-3, the V gene TRBV19, with 9 bases identical to TRBD1. Germline CDR1 is LNHDA and CDR2 is SQIVND (reference sequence). The CDR3 has 15 residues. V trimming: 4 bases; J trimming: 0 bases; junction bases outside the gene matches: 2. This chain's CDR3 is CASSTGTGSTDTQYF. The CDR3 coding sequence is TGTGCCAGTAGTACCGGGACAGGGAGCACAGATACGCAGTATTTT.

This sequence joins TRBV19 and TRBJ2-7; TRBD2 agrees at 8 bases. V trimming: 5 bases; J trimming: 0 bases; junction bases outside the gene matches: 3. CDR3 length: 14 amino acids. CDR1 is LNHDA, CDR2 SQIVND, per germline (reference sequence). CDR3 nucleotide sequence: TGTGCCAGTAGTTCCCGGGAGGGCTCCTACGAGCAGTACTTC. The encoded protein is CASSSREGSYEQYF.

This clone has only one observation. The chain carries TRBV27 and TRBJ2-7, with D maybe TRBD1 (6 bases). Trimming pared 9 bases from V and 3 bases from J, leaving 18 bases between. Germline lookup yields CDR1 MNHEY and CDR2 SMNVEV (reference sequence). This CDR3 is built from 14 residues. This CDR3 reads CASGQGPPIYEQYF. The CDR3 bases are TGTGCCAGTGGTCAGGGGCCCCCGATCTACGAGCAGTACTTC.

This chain links TRBV7-9 with TRBJ2-3; D gene uncertain. V was pared by 2 bases and J by 4 bases, with 7 bases between. The CDR3 spans 13 residues. Germline CDR1 SEHNR, CDR2 FQNEAQ (reference sequence). As DNA, the CDR3 is TGTGCCAGCAGCTTACGAGATCCAGATACGCAGTATTTT. Its protein product is CASSLRDPDTQYF.

The J gene is TRBJ2-3, the V gene TRBV27, with 7 bases fitting TRBD2. The V and J ends lost 0 bases and 5 bases, in that order; junction bases with no gene match: 11. Germline V gene sequence: CDR1 MNHEY, CDR2 SMNVEV (reference sequence). The CDR3 length is 17 residues. CDR3 residues: CASSLSGGLVALDTQYF. The CDR3 bases are TGTGCCAGCAGTTTATCGGGAGGACTAGTGGCCCTAGATACGCAGTATTTT.

The J gene is TRBJ1-2, the V gene TRBV7-9; D call uncertain. Germline V lookup: CDR1 SEHNR, CDR2 FQNEAQ (reference sequence). The CDR3 totals 12 residues. V was clipped by 5 bases and J by 8 bases, with 12 bases between them. CDR3 bases: TGTGCCAGCAGCCCGATAGTTCCGGGCTACACCTTC. Translation: CASSPIVPGYTF.

The chain carries TRBV7-9 and TRBJ2-1; TRBD1 matches 8 bases. The CDR3 consists of 13 residues. Germline V gene sequence: CDR1 SEHNR, CDR2 FQNEAQ (reference sequence). Losses at the gene ends were 4 bases for V and 8 bases for J; bases not matched to a gene: 4. The CDR3 coding sequence is TGTGCCAGCAGCTGGACAGGGAACCATGAGCAGTTCTTC. Its protein product is CASSWTGNHEQFF.